This T cell receptor (beta chain) was recovered during a study of blood T cell repertoires in COVID-19. At the level of the study: PBMCs, B-cell-depleted T cells, or T cells were the source of the cDNA or gDNA that made up the material.

The table lists this clone with a count of one. Assay used: immunoSEQ multiplex PCR; TCRdb lists only in-frame clones, some missing. The table has about 22,000 clones, approximately 92% seen once. The source of this sequence is a woman in her seventies with active COVID-19. The specimen sequenced was peripheral blood.

This CDR3 is CASSPGQGHGYTF. As DNA, the CDR3 is TGTGCCAGCAGCCCCGGACAGGGCCATGGCTACACCTTC. The chain employs TRBV7-2 and TRBJ1-2; 8 bases map to TRBD1. Per germline, CDR1 SGHTA and CDR2 FQGNSA. The CDR3 consists of 13 residues. The V and J ends lost 5 bases and 6 bases, in that order; junction bases with no gene match: 5.